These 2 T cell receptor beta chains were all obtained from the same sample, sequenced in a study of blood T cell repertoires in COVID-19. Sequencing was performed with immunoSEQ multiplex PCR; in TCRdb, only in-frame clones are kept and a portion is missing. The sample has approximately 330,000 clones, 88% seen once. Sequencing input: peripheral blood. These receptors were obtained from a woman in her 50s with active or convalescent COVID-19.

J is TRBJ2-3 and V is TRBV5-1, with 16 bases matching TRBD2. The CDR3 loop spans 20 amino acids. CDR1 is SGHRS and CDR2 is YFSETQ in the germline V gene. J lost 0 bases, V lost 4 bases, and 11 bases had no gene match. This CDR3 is CASSKPPGLAGGASTDTQYF. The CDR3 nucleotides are TGCGCCAGCAGCAAGCCCCCGGGACTAGCGGGGGGGGCTAGCACAGATACGCAGTATTTT.

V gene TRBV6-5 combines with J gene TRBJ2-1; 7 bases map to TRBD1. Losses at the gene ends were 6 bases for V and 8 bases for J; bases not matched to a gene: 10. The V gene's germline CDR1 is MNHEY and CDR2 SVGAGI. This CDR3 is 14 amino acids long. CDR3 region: CASRRQGFMDEQFF. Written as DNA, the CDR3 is TGTGCCAGCAGAAGACAGGGTTTTATGGATGAGCAGTTCTTC.